These 21 T cell receptor beta chains were all obtained from the same sample, sequenced in a study of shared clonotypes between healthy human individuals. Naive CD8 cells, CD45RO-negative and positively selected for CCR7, excluded terminally differentiated effector memory CD45RA+ cells. TCRdb keeps only in-frame clones here, not all; method: immunoSEQ multiplex PCR. The sample has about 2 million clones; about 95% are singletons. Sample: naive CD8+ T cells sorted from blood. The receptors shown here come from a man aged 18 to 30 in good health.

Points on this clone: Additional DNA sequences in this sample encode the identical CDR3. The chain combines TRBV27 with TRBJ2-5; 7 bases line up with TRBD1. This CDR3 region has 13 residues. The germline CDR1 and CDR2 sequences are MNHEY and SMNVEV (reference sequence). The ends lost 4 bases at V and 3 bases at J; junction bases unmatched: 2. CDR3 nucleotides: TGTGCCAGCAGTTGGGACAGTGAAGAGACCCAGTACTTC. It specifies CASSWDSEETQYF.

V is TRBV27 and J is TRBJ2-3, with a possible D match to TRBD2 (6 bases). Germline V CDR1 and CDR2: MNHEY, SMNVEV (reference sequence). The V end was cut by 5 bases, the J end by 4 bases, with 13 bases between. The CDR3 consists of 14 residues. The DNA for the CDR3 is TGTGCCAGCAGTGGGGGTTGGGGGGCAGATACGCAGTATTTT. Protein: CASSGGWGADTQYF.

The chain links TRBV7-9 to TRBJ2-3, with D hard to call. The length of the CDR3 is 16 residues. V lost 5 bases and J lost 0, with 15 bases in between. Germline lookup yields CDR1 SEHNR and CDR2 FQNEAQ (reference sequence). DNA for the CDR3: TGTGCCAGCAGCCCACCGGCCGACCTAAGCACAGATACGCAGTATTTT. Translated, it gives CASSPPADLSTDTQYF. Using reference TRBV7-9 and TRBJ2-3 for the parts outside the CDR3, the full variable domain is DTGVSQNPRHKITKRGQNVTFRCDPISEHNRLYWYRQTLGQGPEFLTYFQNEAQLEKSRLLSDRFSAERPKGSFSTLEIQRTEQGDSAMYLCASSPPADLSTDTQYFGPGTRLTVL.

This clone has a single count. J is TRBJ1-6 and V is TRBV7-9; TRBD1 might be the D (5 bases). Germline V gene lookup returns CDR1 SEHNR and CDR2 FQNEAQ (reference sequence). The CDR3 extends over 18 amino acids. Between the trimmed V and J ends, which lost 1 base and 2 bases, there was a span of 15 bases. CDR3 protein: CASSLVGPDAPYNSPLHF. CDR3 DNA: TGTGCCAGCAGCTTAGTGGGGCCCGACGCGCCCTATAATTCACCCCTCCACTTT.

The chain uses TRBV27 and TRBJ2-7, with D possibly TRBD1 on 6 matching bases. From germline, CDR1 is MNHEY and CDR2 SMNVEV (reference sequence). The V and J ends lost 6 bases and 2 bases respectively, with 14 bases between them. The CDR3 contains 14 residues. DNA for the CDR3: TGTGCCAGCAGCCGGACAGCATCACCCTACGAGCAGTACTTC. Translation: CASSRTASPYEQYF.

The chain couples TRBV4-1 to TRBJ1-4, with 7 bases identical to TRBD1. The germline V gene encodes CDR1 MGHRA and CDR2 YSYEKL. V dropped 6 bases and J dropped 8; count of bases not matched to a gene: 6. This CDR3 has 13 amino acids. CDR3 loop: CASRQGMAEKLFF. The CDR3 nucleotides read TGCGCCAGCAGACAGGGGATGGCGGAAAAACTGTTTTTT.

The CDR3 protein is CASSPEGAGGYTDTQYF. The CDR3 DNA reads TGCGCCAGCAGCCCAGAGGGTGCGGGAGGTTATACAGATACGCAGTATTTT. This chain links TRBV5-1 with TRBJ2-3; 8 bases align to TRBD2. Germline values: CDR1 SGHRS, CDR2 YFSETQ. This CDR3 region has 17 residues. Losses at the gene ends were 4 bases for V and 3 bases for J; bases not matched to a gene: 13.

The V gene is TRBV13, the J gene TRBJ2-5, with D maybe TRBD1 (5 bases). Germline loops: CDR1 PRHDT, CDR2 FYEKMQ (reference sequence). This CDR3 is 15 amino acids long. V shed 1 base and J shed 2 bases, with 11 bases lying between them. CDR3 DNA: TGTGCCAGCAGCTTAGAACAGGACCCACAAGAGACCCAGTACTTC. Its translation is CASSLEQDPQETQYF.

This clone has more than one count but fewer than ten. The chain joins TRBV10-2 to TRBJ1-1; weak D call: TRBD1 (5 bases). This CDR3 region has 13 residues. V shed 6 bases and J shed 1 base, with 9 bases lying between them. CDR1 is WSHSY, CDR2 SAAADI, per germline. The CDR3 here is CASSFGANTEAFF. CDR3 DNA: TGCGCCAGCAGCTTCGGGGCGAACACTGAAGCTTTCTTT.

In this sample, this clone turned up once. The chain joins TRBV10-3 to TRBJ1-4, with D maybe TRBD1 (6 bases). The CDR3 contains 14 residues. V gave up 3 bases and J gave up 7 bases, with 12 bases separating them. Germline V gene sequence: CDR1 ENHRY, CDR2 SYGVKD. The CDR3 is CAISEGGLGEKLFF. In DNA, the CDR3 is TGTGCCATCAGTGAAGGGGGGTTGGGTGAAAAACTGTTTTTT.

This chain connects TRBV7-9 to TRBJ2-7, with D uncertain. Germline V gives CDR1 SEHNR, CDR2 FQNEAQ (reference sequence). CDR3 length: 15 residues. Trimming removed 4 bases at V and 3 bases at J, with 16 bases between. CDR3 loop: CASSSDGMGIYEQYF. As DNA, the CDR3 is TGTGCCAGCAGCTCCGATGGTATGGGGATCTACGAGCAGTACTTC.

In DNA form, the CDR3 reads TGTGCCAGCAGCTTGGGCTGGACTAACTACGAGCAGTACTTC. Protein sequence: CASSLGWTNYEQYF. The rearrangement uses TRBV5-5 and TRBJ2-7, with a possible D match to TRBD2 (6 bases). V shed 0 bases and J shed 3 bases, with 10 bases lying between them. The germline V gene encodes CDR1 SGHKS and CDR2 YYEKEE (reference sequence). The length of the CDR3 is 14 residues. Full variable domain (rest looked up from reference TRBV5-5 and TRBJ2-7): DAGVTQSPTHLIKTRGQQVTLRCSPISGHKSVSWYQQVLGQGPQFIFQYYEKEERGRGNFPDRFSARQFPNYSSELNVNALLLGDSALYLCASSLGWTNYEQYFGPGTRLTVT.

This chain links TRBV29-1 with TRBJ1-2; 9 bases match TRBD1. This CDR3 has 14 residues. The germline CDR1 and CDR2 sequences are SQVTM and ANQGSEA. The V and J ends lost 0 bases and 8 bases, in that order; junction bases with no gene match: 7. For the CDR3, the DNA is TGCAGCGTTGAAGATTCAACAGGGGGCTGGGGCTACACCTTC. It yields the protein CSVEDSTGGWGYTF.

CDR3 DNA sequence: TGCGCCAGCAGTAAGGGGGCAGCTGAGCAGTTCTTC. This codes for CASSKGAAEQFF. The chain couples TRBV10-1 to TRBJ2-1, with 7 positions matching TRBD1. Germline loops: CDR1 WNHNN, CDR2 SYGVQD (reference sequence). After removal of 5 bases from V and 9 bases from J, the junction contained 4 bases not matched to a gene. The CDR3 runs 12 residues.

V usage is TRBV12-5 and J usage is TRBJ1-2; TRBD1 matches 9 bases. The CDR3 has 14 amino acids. Losses at the gene ends were 5 bases for V and 5 bases for J; bases not matched to a gene: 6. Germline V gives CDR1 LGHNT, CDR2 FRNRAP. As DNA, the CDR3 is TGTGCTAGTGGTCCCGTTGGGACAGGGTATGGCTACACCTTC. Translated, it gives CASGPVGTGYGYTF.

The chain has TRBV9 and TRBJ2-1; possible D gene TRBD2, 6 bases. V dropped 6 bases and J dropped 4 bases, with 17 bases sitting between them. The CDR3 is made up of 15 amino acids. Germline lookup yields CDR1 SGDLS and CDR2 YYNGEE. The CDR3 sequence is CASTPGGSRYNEQFF. The CDR3 DNA is TGTGCCAGCACCCCCGGGGGAAGCCGTTACAATGAGCAGTTCTTC.

CDR3 region: CASGLGQGISPQHF. CDR3 nucleotides: TGTGCTAGTGGTTTGGGACAGGGAATCAGCCCCCAGCATTTT. V gene TRBV12-5 combines with J gene TRBJ1-5; TRBD1 matches 7 bases. Germline lookup yields CDR1 LGHNT and CDR2 FRNRAP. After removal of 1 base from V and 10 bases from J, the junction contained 7 bases not matched to a gene. The CDR3 sequence is 14 residues long.

This chain uses TRBV21-1 with TRBJ2-7; TRBD1, the table's D call, lacks a check against the DNA. TRBV21-1 is a pseudogene locus. The CDR3 totals 15 residues. CDR3 in amino acids: CASPRRDRLSYEQYF. The CDR3 DNA follows: TGTGCCAGTCCGCGCCGGGACAGACTCTCCTACGAGCAGTACTTC.

The chain uses TRBV28 and TRBJ1-3; D might be TRBD1 (5 bases). The germline gives CDR1 MDHEN, CDR2 SYDVKM. The CDR3 has 15 amino acids. V gave up 5 bases and J gave up 0 bases, with 11 bases separating them. In DNA form, the CDR3 reads TGTGCCAGCAGTCCATCCGGGGGCTCTGGAAACACCATATATTTT. Its translation is CASSPSGGSGNTIYF.

For the CDR3, the DNA is TGCGCCAGCAGCCTATCCGGGGATAGCAATCAGCCCCAGCATTTT. Translated: CASSLSGDSNQPQHF. The chain combines TRBV5-1 with TRBJ1-5, with no clear D. The germline V gene has CDR1 SGHRS and CDR2 YFSETQ. Between the trimmed V and J ends, which lost 4 bases and 0 bases, there was a span of 11 bases. This CDR3 comprises 15 residues.

This sequence joins TRBV18 and TRBJ2-5; D unclear. V lost 4 bases and J lost 1, with 13 bases in between. This CDR3 spans 15 amino acids. Per germline, CDR1 KGHSH and CDR2 LQKENI. The DNA for the CDR3 is TGTGCCAGCTCACTACAACGGTGGGCCCAAGAGACCCAGTACTTC. This sequence encodes CASSLQRWAQETQYF.